This paragraph reports one TCR beta chain. V gave up 3 bases and J gave up 3 bases, with 6 bases separating them. Germline CDR1 LNHDA, CDR2 SQIVND (reference sequence). CDR3 length: 12 amino acids. This sample is part of a study of blood T cell repertoires in COVID-19. Looking at the study overall: Sites across the United States, Italy and Spain contributed samples from acute and convalescent COVID-19. The cDNA or gDNA used as material had been derived from T cells, B-cell-depleted T cells, or PBMCs.

The authors' processing: How many nucleated cells were present was estimated from reference gene primer amplification. Here immunoSEQ multiplex PCR was the method, and the copy in TCRdb shows in-frame clones only, minus some. V, J and clone size reflect that table, while D and trimming were determined from the DNA. The table has over 250,000 clones, approximately 85% seen once. This clonotype was sampled from a woman in her 70s with acute or convalescent COVID-19. The J gene is TRBJ2-7, the V gene TRBV19, with no clear D. The sample taken for sequencing was peripheral blood. The CDR3, as DNA: TGTGCCAGTAGTATCAACAACTACGAGCAGTACTTC. It yields the protein CASSINNYEQYF.